The subject of this entry is one T cell receptor (beta chain). Its antigen is undetermined. The sample belongs to a study of cytomegalovirus exposure and HLA in healthy donors. The study, taken as a whole, reports: In an earlier analysis, in 540 or so donors, most V segments appeared productive either ~87% or ~30% of the time. The study listed approximately 160 cytomegalovirus-associated TCR beta chains. A later analysis, which compared TCR beta chains of equal frequency, found the HLA-associated ones more clonally expanded. Most observed TCR sequences were rare, whereas some public TCRs were detected in many donors.

This CDR3 is built from 15 residues. The germline V and J ends were trimmed by 4 bases and 1 base, with 14 bases remaining between them. The germline CDR1 and CDR2 sequences are SGHRS and YFSETQ. In the PCR, 60 Vbeta and 13 Jbeta primers were used. The data were produced by immunoSEQ multiplex PCR, yet TCRdb's version contains in-frame clones alone and is incomplete. The table includes about 98,000 clones, approximately 71% detected once. This receptor was taken from a male donor in good health and CMV-seropositive. The chain links TRBV5-1 to TRBJ1-2; TRBD1 might be the D (6 bases). What was sequenced was PBMCs. The CDR3 region has the DNA TGCGCCAGCAGCCCCCCACAGGGAGATAACTATGGCTACACCTTC. Translating it yields CASSPPQGDNYGYTF.